This T cell receptor (beta chain) is from a study of EBV T-cell therapy then PD-1 blockade in nasopharyngeal carcinoma. A few counts support this clone. Its target is not known. The sample's treatment: AdE1-LMPpoly-expanded autologous EBV-specific T-cell therapy followed by anti-PD-1 nivolumab. Clones were read by immunoSEQ multiplex PCR, and TCRdb kept only the in-frame ones, dropping some. This table holds about 19,000 clones, roughly 83% found once. The V gene lost 4 bases and the J gene lost 10 bases, with 11 bases spanning the gap. The CDR3 length is 11 residues. Germline assignment: CDR1 SGHVS and CDR2 FNYEAQ.

The receptor was derived from a man aged 40-55 years with nasopharyngeal carcinoma. The material sequenced was CD8+ T cells from blood, taken at day 33 from a patient whose treatment included autologous EBV-specific T cells and nivolumab. The chain recombines TRBV7-6 with TRBJ2-7, with D perhaps matching TRBD2 (5 bases). The CDR3 protein is CASSSSLGQYF. DNA for the CDR3: TGTGCCAGCAGCTCCTCACTAGGCCAGTACTTC.